One sample yielded the 27 T cell receptor beta chains listed below, sequenced in a study of blood T cell repertoires in COVID-19 (dated by TCRdb to 2020 to 2022). Library method: the immunoSEQ multiplex PCR assay. As stored in TCRdb, this immuneACCESS dataset retains in-frame rearrangements with V and J assigned. A fraction of the clones does not appear; measured against another copy, unresolved V genes explain less than half of the discrepancy, and the remainder lacks a known reason. Within this sample are over 60,000 clones, with roughly 89% of them counted one time only. Of the sample, less than 5.5% is held by the ten largest clones. Sequencing input: peripheral blood. Receptors were obtained from a woman aged 45-65 years with active COVID-19.

In its sample, this clone was seen once. The chain combines TRBV10-2 with TRBJ2-3; 8 bases map to TRBD1. The CDR3 covers 17 residues. Germline loops: CDR1 WSHSY, CDR2 SAAADI. V shed 3 bases and J 1 base; nucleotides not matched to a gene: 9. This CDR3 reads CASSEGTGTGGTDTQYF. The CDR3 region has the DNA TGCGCCAGCAGTGAAGGGACCGGGACAGGCGGCACAGATACGCAGTATTTT.

The DNA for the CDR3 is TGTGCCTGGAGTCCCCTCGACATGGCCAATCAGCCCCAGCATTTT. Translating gives CAWSPLDMANQPQHF. The chain couples TRBV30 to TRBJ1-5; D unclear. This CDR3 spans 15 amino acids. In germline, CDR1 is GTSNPN, CDR2 SVGIG (reference sequence). V lost 2 bases, J lost 3 bases, and 14 bases lay in between.

CDR3 bases: TGTGCCAGCAGTTTAGGACCGGGACAGCAAGGAGGCTACACCTTC. Translation: CASSLGPGQQGGYTF. The gene calls are TRBV27 and TRBJ1-2; 7 bases map to TRBD1. This CDR3 is built from 15 residues. The ends lost 2 bases at V and 8 bases at J; junction bases unmatched: 11. Germline V gene data show CDR1 as MNHEY and CDR2 as SMNVEV (reference sequence).

The rearrangement uses TRBV5-1 and TRBJ1-4; TRBD1 matches 9 bases. CDR3 length: 15 residues. Trimming removed 3 bases from V and 5 bases from J; junction bases left unmatched: 5. CDR1 is SGHRS and CDR2 is YFSETQ in the germline V gene. The CDR3 DNA reads as TGCGCCAGCAGCTCCGGGACAGGGCCGAATGAAAAACTGTTTTTT. Translation: CASSSGTGPNEKLFF.

The chain links TRBV19 to TRBJ2-1; D is possibly TRBD1 (5 bases). The CDR3 consists of 13 residues. Between the trimmed V and J ends, which lost 4 bases and 1 base, there was a span of 5 bases. CDR1 and CDR2 (germline): LNHDA, SQIVND (reference sequence). The CDR3 DNA is TGTGCCAGTAGTAGACAGTCCTACAATGAGCAGTTCTTC. Protein sequence: CASSRQSYNEQFF.

This clone appeared a few times. The chain combines TRBV9 with TRBJ2-6, with D possibly TRBD2 on 5 matching bases. V gave up 4 bases and J gave up 1 base, with 12 bases separating them. Germline assignment: CDR1 SGDLS and CDR2 YYNGEE. The CDR3 is 16 residues long. CDR3 nucleotide sequence: TGTGCCAGCAGCCTAAGAGTAGCGTCTGGGGCCAACGTCCTGACTTTC. Its protein product is CASSLRVASGANVLTF.

The chain links TRBV11-2 to TRBJ2-5; a weak D match, TRBD2 (5 bases). Germline lookup yields CDR1 SGHAT and CDR2 FQNNGV. Between the trimmed V and J ends, which lost 0 bases and 2 bases, there was a span of 13 bases. CDR3 length equals 16 residues. In nucleotides, the CDR3 is TGTGCCAGCAGCTTAGAGAGCGGATTTCCGCAAGAGACCCAGTACTTC. Translating gives CASSLESGFPQETQYF.

The genes are TRBV5-6 and TRBJ2-7; 9 bases fit TRBD1. V shed 2 bases and J 12 bases; nucleotides not matched to a gene: 12. Germline V gene lookup returns CDR1 SGHDT and CDR2 YYEEEE. This CDR3 has 14 residues. CDR3 coding DNA: TGTGCCAGCAGCTTCTGGACAGGGGACCGCCGACCGTACTTC. Translated: CASSFWTGDRRPYF.

This clone was seen only once. The chain employs TRBV9 and TRBJ2-3; 10 bases match TRBD2. V trimming: 0 bases; J trimming: 5 bases; junction bases outside the gene matches: 6. The CDR3 spans 16 residues. Germline-derived CDR1 and CDR2 are SGDLS and YYNGEE. The CDR3 here is CASSVEQAGGRDTQYF. CDR3 in DNA: TGTGCCAGCAGCGTAGAACAAGCGGGAGGGCGAGATACGCAGTATTTT.

This clone was seen just once. This rearrangement joins TRBV29-1 to TRBJ2-6, with D possibly being TRBD2 (6 bases). Per the germline V gene, CDR1 is SQVTM and CDR2 is ANQGSEA. Trimming cost V 6 bases and J 0 bases, with 15 bases left between them. The length of the CDR3 is 16 residues. The CDR3: CSVGGDSGSGANVLTF. The CDR3 DNA reads as TGCAGCGTCGGGGGTGATTCGGGCTCTGGGGCCAACGTCCTGACTTTC.

The chain is built from TRBV2 and TRBJ1-5; D uncertain. CDR3 length: 14 amino acids. Trimming pared 6 bases from V and 0 bases from J, leaving 9 bases between. Germline assignment: CDR1 SNHLY and CDR2 FYNNEI. CDR3 loop: CASSVALSNQPQHF. In DNA form, the CDR3 reads TGTGCCAGCAGCGTTGCGCTTAGCAATCAGCCCCAGCATTTT.

This sequence joins TRBV29-1 and TRBJ2-1; D is uncertain. V gave up 4 bases and J gave up 2 bases, with 12 bases separating them. This CDR3 spans 14 amino acids. CDR1 and CDR2 (germline): SQVTM, ANQGSEA. CDR3 in amino acids: CSVGGLTTYNEQFF. CDR3 DNA: TGCAGCGTTGGAGGCCTTACCACCTACAATGAGCAGTTCTTC.

The rearrangement uses TRBV6-2 or TRBV6-3 and TRBJ2-2, with 7 bases matching TRBD2. Germline V gene lookup returns CDR1 MNHEY and CDR2 SVGEGT. The V gene end was trimmed by 4 bases and the J gene end by 0 bases; junction bases not matched to a gene: 8. The CDR3 length is 17 residues. CDR3 coding DNA: TGTGCCAGCAGTTGGGGACCGGGGGGTCCGAACACCGGGGAGCTGTTTTTT. Translating it yields CASSWGPGGPNTGELFF.

The J gene is TRBJ1-1, the V gene TRBV21-1; the table's D call TRBD1 went unverified against the DNA. TRBV21-1 corresponds to a pseudogene. This CDR3 is 15 amino acids long. CDR3 sequence reads: CASSKCGGANTEAFF. The DNA of the CDR3 is TGTGCCAGCAGCAAATGCGGTGGGGCGAACACTGAAGCTTTCTTT.

The gene calls are TRBV9 and TRBJ2-6, with D possibly TRBD1 on 5 matching bases. Looked up from germline, CDR1 is SGDLS and CDR2 is YYNGEE. Trimming shortened V by 4 bases and J by 2 bases, and 13 bases separated the two germline ends. The CDR3 sequence is 16 residues long. The CDR3 DNA is TGTGCCAGCAGCCCCAGGGTCCGACCTGGGGCCAACGTCCTGACTTTC. Its translation is CASSPRVRPGANVLTF.

The chain links TRBV6-2 or TRBV6-3 to TRBJ2-7, with TRBD2 matching over 10 bases. The germline CDR1 and CDR2 sequences are MNHEY and SVGEGT. The J segment lost 2 bases and the V segment lost 6 bases, leaving 7 bases of the junction unmatched. CDR3 length equals 15 residues. CDR3 protein: CASSSGLAEAYEQYF. CDR3 DNA sequence: TGTGCCAGCAGCTCAGGACTAGCGGAGGCCTACGAGCAGTACTTC.

The chain is built from TRBV10-3 and TRBJ1-1; tentatively, D is TRBD1 (6 bases). CDR3 size: 11 residues. Between the trimmed V and J ends, which lost 6 bases and 7 bases, there was a span of 9 bases. Per germline, CDR1 ENHRY and CDR2 SYGVKD. The CDR3: CAIREDSEAFF. The DNA for the CDR3 is TGTGCCATCAGGGAGGACAGTGAAGCTTTCTTT.

This chain uses TRBV7-9 with TRBJ2-2; 7 positions agree with TRBD2. V lost 5 bases to trimming and J lost 7 bases; unmatched junction nucleotides: 4. The CDR3 spans 13 residues. Germline CDR1 SEHNR, CDR2 FQNEAQ (reference sequence). The CDR3 DNA is TGTGCCAGCAGCCCATGGGAGGGCGGGGAGCTGTTTTTT. Translated: CASSPWEGGELFF.

The V gene is TRBV3-1 (or the pseudogene TRBV3-2), the J gene TRBJ2-3, with TRBD1 as a possible D gene (5 bases). Germline V lookup: CDR1 LGHDT, CDR2 YNNKEL (reference sequence). The CDR3 is made up of 11 amino acids. Trimming left V 0 bases short and J 15 bases short, with 10 bases between. CDR3 sequence: CASSQDTQGYF. The CDR3 coding sequence is TGTGCCAGCAGCCAAGACACCCAGGGATATTTT.

The chain has TRBV19 and TRBJ1-1, with D possibly TRBD1 on 6 matching bases. Between the trimmed V and J ends, which lost 3 bases and 5 bases, there was a span of 16 bases. This CDR3 is 15 amino acids long. The V gene's germline CDR1 is LNHDA and CDR2 SQIVND (reference sequence). The CDR3 loop reads CASSMGHLVRTEAFF. CDR3 nucleotides: TGTGCCAGTAGTATGGGACACTTAGTGAGGACTGAAGCTTTCTTT.

The rearrangement joins TRBV30 to TRBJ2-1; no clear D. CDR3 length: 11 amino acids. The germline V gene encodes CDR1 GTSNPN and CDR2 SVGIG (reference sequence). Trimming removed 1 base at V and 8 bases at J, with 6 bases between. This CDR3 reads CAWSDSHEQFF. CDR3 DNA sequence: TGTGCCTGGAGTGACTCCCATGAGCAGTTCTTC.

This chain connects TRBV27 to TRBJ1-1, with 7 bases matching TRBD1. Losses at the gene ends were 6 bases for V and 1 base for J; bases not matched to a gene: 2. The CDR3 contains 13 residues. Germline CDR1 MNHEY, CDR2 SMNVEV (reference sequence). Written as DNA, the CDR3 is TGTGCCAGCAGCCGACAGGGGAACACTGAAGCTTTCTTT. Translated: CASSRQGNTEAFF.

This chain links TRBV30 with TRBJ1-3, with TRBD1 as a possible D gene (5 bases). V shed 0 bases and J shed 0 bases, with 15 bases lying between them. CDR3 length: 17 residues. Germline CDR1 GTSNPN, CDR2 SVGIG (reference sequence). Here the CDR3 reads CAWSVPTDLYSGNTIYF. DNA for the CDR3: TGTGCCTGGAGTGTACCGACAGACTTATACTCTGGAAACACCATATATTTT.

The chain recombines TRBV10-2 with TRBJ1-5; D remains ambiguous. Germline V CDR1 and CDR2: WSHSY, SAAADI. The CDR3 is 12 amino acids. V lost 8 bases and J lost 7, with 12 bases in between. In DNA form, the CDR3 reads TGCGCCAGCGGGTTCCCGGAGCAGCCCCAGCATTTT. Translation: CASGFPEQPQHF.

This clone was counted only a few times. The gene calls are TRBV27 and TRBJ1-5; D call uncertain. This CDR3 region has 16 residues. Germline V gene data show CDR1 as MNHEY and CDR2 as SMNVEV (reference sequence). Trimming took 4 bases from V and 2 from J, leaving 15 bases between them. Here the CDR3 DNA reads TGTGCCAGCAGTTCCCCCCAGGAGGGATGCAATCAGCCCCAGCATTTT. Protein sequence: CASSSPQEGCNQPQHF.

The chain has TRBV6-5 and TRBJ2-7; 12 bases line up with TRBD2. V trimming: 6 bases; J trimming: 6 bases; junction bases outside the gene matches: 6. Germline assignment: CDR1 MNHEY and CDR2 SVGAGI. This CDR3 contains 14 residues. This CDR3 reads CASSRLAGEGEQYF. As DNA, the CDR3 is TGTGCCAGCAGCAGACTAGCGGGAGAAGGCGAGCAGTACTTC.

This rearrangement joins TRBV5-1 to TRBJ2-2, with 11 nucleotides matching TRBD2. CDR3 length: 14 amino acids. In germline, CDR1 is SGHRS, CDR2 YFSETQ. V shed 6 bases and J 5 bases; nucleotides not matched to a gene: 3. As DNA, the CDR3 is TGCGCCAGCACGGGACTAGCGGCGACCGGGGAGCTGTTTTTT. This encodes CASTGLAATGELFF.